This TCR beta chain was identified during a study of T cell responses to AZD1222 COVID-19 vaccine (dated by TCRdb to the early 2020s). Background for the entire study: Because spike-specific TCR depth and breadth did not differ between the two schedules, AZD1222 recipients who got a second dose at roughly 4 weeks were pooled with those who got a second dose at roughly 12 weeks. A total of approximately 240 trial participants underwent TCR sequencing, of whom 207 received two doses of AZD1222 and around 26 received two doses of the MenACWY control vaccine. Trial participants were enrolled by age into subgroups of 18-55, 56-69 and 70-plus years, and 148, 28 and 57 TCR-sequenced participants, respectively, were included in these subgroups. What the work shows at the level of the full study, not this receptor alone: In the small 56-69-year group, the increase in depth fell short of significance, most likely because of low power. Spike-specific TCR breadth and depth rose significantly after two AZD1222 doses compared with day 0 and with MenACWY recipients. No day 14 peak-response samples were available, so repertoires were characterized only after the peak T cell response. Most participants were white British and females outnumbered males, and the authors suggested that clonal diversity may have been underestimated. Conclusions about previously exposed vaccinees are limited, since just six AZD1222 recipients were seropositive for SARS-CoV-2 at baseline. The whole spike protein was spanned by vaccine-associated CD4 TCRs, and dominant responses were seen in regions 160-218 and 743-854. Nearly half of unique spike-specific TCRs reportedly recognized epitopes outside regions mutated in the B.1.351 and B.1.1.7 variants.

As for this clone: What this receptor recognizes is not known. No base quality information exists; no much larger clone differs at one position.

The time point tag for this specimen amounts to: baseline before first vaccination. Vaccinee samples were obtained from the UK trials COV001 and COV002, which included a single-blind randomized controlled phase 2/3 trial of AZD1222 (ChAdOx1 nCoV-19) in healthy adults. For TCRbeta chain sequencing, PBMC samples from trial participants were taken at day 0 and at day 28 after the second dose. The CDR3 regions of human TCRbeta chains were subjected to immunosequencing. The published analysis was carried out like this. Repertoire TCRs were checked for matches against a reference library of SARS-CoV-2-specific TCRs that had been generated using the MIRA antigen-specificity platform. Breadth was defined as the fraction of unique TCRs that were SARS-CoV-2-associated, and depth was defined as the fraction of total T cells that were SARS-CoV-2-associated. Using the MIRA data, each spike-specific TCR was mapped to the spike region that the TCR reacts to and placed in a CD4 or CD8 class. Log10-transformed breadth and depth values were compared by one-way ANOVA with Sidak's multiple comparisons tests. The table was pulled from immuneACCESS by TCRdb, which kept in-frame rearrangements only. Such tables lose some clones; where checked, under half of the loss comes from unresolved V genes, and the rest has no known cause. For V, J and clone size, that table is used; D and trimming come from the DNA. This sample has under 200,000 clones in its table, and just over 90% of those were observed once. The leading ten clones occupy 1.5% of the sample.

A distance of 17 bases separates the germline ends of V and J, which lose 5 bases and 9 bases respectively. The germline V gene sets CDR1 to MNHEY and CDR2 to SVGAGI. CDR3 length: 15 amino acids, cysteine to phenylalanine. The only DNA kept is the CDR3, 45 bases in frame from the first base. Sequencing was performed on peripheral blood, taken on day 0 of AZD1222 vaccination. The receptor chain draws on TRBV6-5 and TRBJ1-6; a tentative D match to TRBD1 spans 5 bases. This sequence was found in an adult in good health. The CDR3 protein: CASSRGGNIGSPLHF. The nucleotides read TGTGCCAGCAGTAGGGGAGGGAATATTGGTTCACCCCTCCACTTT.